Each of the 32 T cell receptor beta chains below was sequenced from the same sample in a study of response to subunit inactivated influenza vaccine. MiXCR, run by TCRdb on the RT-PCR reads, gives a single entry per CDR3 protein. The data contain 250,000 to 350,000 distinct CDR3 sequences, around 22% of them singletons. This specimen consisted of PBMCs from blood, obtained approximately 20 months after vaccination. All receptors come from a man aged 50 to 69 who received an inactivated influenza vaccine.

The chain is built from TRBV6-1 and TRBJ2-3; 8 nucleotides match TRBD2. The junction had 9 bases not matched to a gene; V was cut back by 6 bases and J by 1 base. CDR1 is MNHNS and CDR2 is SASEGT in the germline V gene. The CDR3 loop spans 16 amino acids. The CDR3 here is CASRQHGGGGTDTQYF. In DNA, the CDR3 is TGTGCCAGCAGGCAACACGGGGGGGGCGGCACAGATACGCAGTATTTT.

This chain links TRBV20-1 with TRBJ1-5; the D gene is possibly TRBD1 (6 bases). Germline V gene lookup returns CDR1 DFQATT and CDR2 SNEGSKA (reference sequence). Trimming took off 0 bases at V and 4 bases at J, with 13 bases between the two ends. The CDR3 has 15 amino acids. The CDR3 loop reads CSARDRGRRNQPQHF. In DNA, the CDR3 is TGCAGTGCTAGAGATCGGGGGCGCCGAAATCAGCCCCAGCATTTT.

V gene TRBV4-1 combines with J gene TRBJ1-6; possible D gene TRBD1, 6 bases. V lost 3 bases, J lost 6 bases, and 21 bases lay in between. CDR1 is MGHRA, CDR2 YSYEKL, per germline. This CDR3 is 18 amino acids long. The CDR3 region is CASSHQRQDLPFNSPLHF. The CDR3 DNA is TGCGCCAGCAGCCACCAACGACAGGATCTCCCTTTTAATTCACCCCTCCACTTT.

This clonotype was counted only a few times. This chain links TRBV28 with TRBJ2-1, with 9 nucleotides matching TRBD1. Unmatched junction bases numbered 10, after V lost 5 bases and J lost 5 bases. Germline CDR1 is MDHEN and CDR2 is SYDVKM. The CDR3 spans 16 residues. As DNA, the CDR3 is TGTGCCAGCAGTCCAACCGGGACAGGGACCCACAATGAGCAGTTCTTC. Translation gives CASSPTGTGTHNEQFF.

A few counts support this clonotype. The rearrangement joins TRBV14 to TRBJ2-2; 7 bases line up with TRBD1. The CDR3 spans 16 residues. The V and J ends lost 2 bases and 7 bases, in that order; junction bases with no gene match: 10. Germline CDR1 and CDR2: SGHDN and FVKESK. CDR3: CASSQLRQGKGGELFF. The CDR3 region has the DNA TGTGCCAGCAGCCAATTACGACAGGGCAAGGGCGGGGAGCTGTTTTTT.

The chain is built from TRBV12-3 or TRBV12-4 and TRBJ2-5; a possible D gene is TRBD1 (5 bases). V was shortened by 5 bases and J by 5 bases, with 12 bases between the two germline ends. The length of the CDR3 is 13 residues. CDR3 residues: CASSPRKGETQYF. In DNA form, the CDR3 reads TGTGCCAGCAGTCCCCGGAAGGGGGAGACCCAGTACTTC.

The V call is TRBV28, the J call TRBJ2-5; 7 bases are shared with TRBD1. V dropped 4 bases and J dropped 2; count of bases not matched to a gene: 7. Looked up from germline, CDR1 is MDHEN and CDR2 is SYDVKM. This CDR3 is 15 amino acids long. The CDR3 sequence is CASSSARQGQETQYF. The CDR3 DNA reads TGTGCCAGCAGTTCCGCACGACAGGGACAAGAGACCCAGTACTTC.

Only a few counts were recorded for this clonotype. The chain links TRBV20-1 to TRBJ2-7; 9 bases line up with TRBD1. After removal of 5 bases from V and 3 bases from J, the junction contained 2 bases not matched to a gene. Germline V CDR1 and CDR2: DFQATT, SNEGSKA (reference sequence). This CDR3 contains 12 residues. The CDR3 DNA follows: TGCAGTGCTCCGGACAGGGGCTACGAGCAGTACTTC. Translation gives CSAPDRGYEQYF.

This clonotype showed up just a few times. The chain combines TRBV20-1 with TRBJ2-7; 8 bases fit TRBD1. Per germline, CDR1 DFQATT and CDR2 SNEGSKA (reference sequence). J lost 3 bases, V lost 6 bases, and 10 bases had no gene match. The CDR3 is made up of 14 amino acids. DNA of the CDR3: TGCAGTGCCTCAGGACAGGGCGGGTTCTACGAGCAGTACTTC. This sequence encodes CSASGQGGFYEQYF.

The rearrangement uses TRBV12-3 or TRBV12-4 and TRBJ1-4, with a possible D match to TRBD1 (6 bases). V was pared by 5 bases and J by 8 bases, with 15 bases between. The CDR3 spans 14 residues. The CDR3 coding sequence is TGTGCCAGCAGTCGATTCAGGGGTAGCGAAAAACTGTTTTTT. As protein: CASSRFRGSEKLFF.

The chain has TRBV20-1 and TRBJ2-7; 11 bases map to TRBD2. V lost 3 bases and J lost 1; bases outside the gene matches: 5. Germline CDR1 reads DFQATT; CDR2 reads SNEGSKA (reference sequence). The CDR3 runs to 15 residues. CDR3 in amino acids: CSASRASGRSYEQYF. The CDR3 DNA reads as TGCAGTGCTAGCCGGGCTAGCGGGAGGTCCTACGAGCAGTACTTC.

Here the CDR3 reads CASSLVDRTTDTQYF. The CDR3 coding sequence is TGTGCCAGCAGTTTAGTTGACAGGACCACAGATACGCAGTATTTT. This chain connects TRBV28 to TRBJ2-3, with a tentative D call TRBD1 (6 bases). Germline CDR1 MDHEN, CDR2 SYDVKM. Trimming cost V 2 bases and J 2 bases, with 11 bases left between them. CDR3 length: 15 amino acids.

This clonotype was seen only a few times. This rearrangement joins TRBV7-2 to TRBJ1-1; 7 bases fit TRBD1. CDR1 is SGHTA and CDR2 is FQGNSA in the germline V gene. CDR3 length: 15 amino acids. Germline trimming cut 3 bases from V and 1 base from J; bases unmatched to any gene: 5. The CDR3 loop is CASSFTGTANTEAFF. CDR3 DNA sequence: TGTGCCAGCAGCTTTACCGGGACAGCGAACACTGAAGCTTTCTTT.

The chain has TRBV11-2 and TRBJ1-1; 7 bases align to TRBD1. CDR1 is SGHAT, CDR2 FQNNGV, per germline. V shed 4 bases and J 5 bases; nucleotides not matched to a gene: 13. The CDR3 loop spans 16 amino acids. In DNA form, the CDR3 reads TGTGCCAGCAGCTCCCGGATGTTGGGACAGAGGACTGAAGCTTTCTTT. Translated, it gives CASSSRMLGQRTEAFF.

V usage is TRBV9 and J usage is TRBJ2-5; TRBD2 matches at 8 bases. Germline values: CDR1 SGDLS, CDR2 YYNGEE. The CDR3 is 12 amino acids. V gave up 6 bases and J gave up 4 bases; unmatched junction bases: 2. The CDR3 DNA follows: TGTGCCAGCATAGCGGGGAGAGAGACCCAGTACTTC. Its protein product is CASIAGRETQYF.

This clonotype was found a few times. The DNA of the CDR3 is TGTGCCAGCAGCGGACAGGGCTCTGGAAACACCATATATTTT. This sequence encodes CASSGQGSGNTIYF. The chain combines TRBV9 with TRBJ1-3; 7 bases agree with TRBD1. CDR1 and CDR2 (germline): SGDLS, YYNGEE. This CDR3 is built from 14 residues. V was pared by 3 bases and J by 0 bases, with 0 bases of the junction left unmatched.

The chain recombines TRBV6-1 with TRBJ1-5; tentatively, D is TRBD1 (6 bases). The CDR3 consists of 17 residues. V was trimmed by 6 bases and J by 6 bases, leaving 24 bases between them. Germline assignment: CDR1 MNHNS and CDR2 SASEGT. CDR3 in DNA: TGTGCCAGCAGCGGAGAAACAGGGATGAGGAAGAGTCAGCCCCAGCATTTT. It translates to CASSGETGMRKSQPQHF.

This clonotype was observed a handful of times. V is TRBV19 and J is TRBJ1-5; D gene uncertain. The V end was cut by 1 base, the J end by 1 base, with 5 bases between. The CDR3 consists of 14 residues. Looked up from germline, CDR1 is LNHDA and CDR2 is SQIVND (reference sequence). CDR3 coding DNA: TGTGCCAGTAGTATAGGACGGAGCAATCAGCCCCAGCATTTT. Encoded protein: CASSIGRSNQPQHF.

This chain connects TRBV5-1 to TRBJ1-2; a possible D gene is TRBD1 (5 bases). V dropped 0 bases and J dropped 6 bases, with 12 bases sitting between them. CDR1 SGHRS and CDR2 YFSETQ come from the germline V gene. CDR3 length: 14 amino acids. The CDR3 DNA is TGCGCCAGCAGCTTGGTTGCAGGGATGGATGGCTACACCTTC. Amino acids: CASSLVAGMDGYTF. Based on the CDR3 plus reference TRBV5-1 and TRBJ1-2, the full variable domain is KAGVTQTPRYLIKTRGQQVTLSCSPISGHRSVSWYQQTPGQGLQFLFEYFSETQRNKGNFPGRFSGRQFSNSRSEMNVSTLELGDSALYLCASSLVAGMDGYTFGSGTRLTVV.

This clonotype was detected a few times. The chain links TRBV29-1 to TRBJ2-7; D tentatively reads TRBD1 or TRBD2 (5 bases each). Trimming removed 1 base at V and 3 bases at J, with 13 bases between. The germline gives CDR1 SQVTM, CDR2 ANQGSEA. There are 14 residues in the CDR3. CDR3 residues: CSVEGTGPNYEQYF. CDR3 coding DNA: TGCAGCGTTGAAGGAACGGGACCAAACTACGAGCAGTACTTC.

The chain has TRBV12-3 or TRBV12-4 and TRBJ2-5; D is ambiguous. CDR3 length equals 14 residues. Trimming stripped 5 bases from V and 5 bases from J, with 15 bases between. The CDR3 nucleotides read TGTGCCAGCAGTGTCACTCTAGTAGGGGAGACCCAGTACTTC. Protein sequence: CASSVTLVGETQYF.

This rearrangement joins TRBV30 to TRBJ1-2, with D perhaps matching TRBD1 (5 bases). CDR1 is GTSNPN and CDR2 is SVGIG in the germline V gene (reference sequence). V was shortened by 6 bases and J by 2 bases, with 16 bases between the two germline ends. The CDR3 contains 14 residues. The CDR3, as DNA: TGTGCCTGCCAGGGTCGCAGCCGCAACTATGGCTACACCTTC. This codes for CACQGRSRNYGYTF.

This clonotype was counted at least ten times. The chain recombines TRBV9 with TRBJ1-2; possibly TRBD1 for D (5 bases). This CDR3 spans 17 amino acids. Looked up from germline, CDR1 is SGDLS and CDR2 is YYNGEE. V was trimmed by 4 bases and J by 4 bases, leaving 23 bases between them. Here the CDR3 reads CASSPRPIRDAGYGYTF. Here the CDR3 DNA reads TGTGCCAGCAGCCCCCGACCGATACGGGACGCGGGCTATGGCTACACCTTC. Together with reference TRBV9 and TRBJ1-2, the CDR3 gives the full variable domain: DSGVTQTPKHLITATGQRVTLRCSPRSGDLSVYWYQQSLDQGLQFLIQYYNGEERAKGNILERFSAQQFPDLHSELNLSSLELGDSALYFCASSPRPIRDAGYGYTFGSGTRLTVV.

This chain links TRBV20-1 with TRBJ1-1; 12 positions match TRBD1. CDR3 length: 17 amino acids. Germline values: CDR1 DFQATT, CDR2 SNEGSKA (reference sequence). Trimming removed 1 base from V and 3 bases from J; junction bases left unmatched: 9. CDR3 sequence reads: CSARGDRGQVPHTEAFF. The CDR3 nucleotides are TGCAGTGCTAGAGGGGACAGGGGGCAGGTTCCCCACACTGAAGCTTTCTTT.

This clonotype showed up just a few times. CDR3 sequence: CASSYSAGNTIYF. The CDR3 coding sequence is TGTGCCAGCAGTTACTCTGCAGGAAACACCATATATTTT. The V gene is TRBV6-5, the J gene TRBJ1-3; D remains ambiguous. Germline V gene lookup returns CDR1 MNHEY and CDR2 SVGAGI. The CDR3 is made up of 13 amino acids. V dropped 0 bases and J dropped 4 bases, with 4 bases sitting between them.

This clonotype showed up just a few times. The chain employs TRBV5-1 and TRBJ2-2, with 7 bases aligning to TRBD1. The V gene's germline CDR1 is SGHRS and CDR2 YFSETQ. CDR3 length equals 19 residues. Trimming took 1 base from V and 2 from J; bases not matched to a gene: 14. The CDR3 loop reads CASSLRLFRQGGNTGELFF. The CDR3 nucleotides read TGCGCCAGCAGCTTGCGACTATTTAGACAGGGTGGAAACACCGGGGAGCTGTTTTTT.

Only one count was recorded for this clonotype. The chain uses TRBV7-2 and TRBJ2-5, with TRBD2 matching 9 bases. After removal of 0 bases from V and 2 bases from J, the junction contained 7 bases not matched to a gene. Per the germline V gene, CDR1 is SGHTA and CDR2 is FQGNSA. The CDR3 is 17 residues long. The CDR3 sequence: CASSLARTTSGQETQYF. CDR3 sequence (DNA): TGTGCCAGCAGCTTAGCGCGGACGACTAGCGGACAAGAGACCCAGTACTTC. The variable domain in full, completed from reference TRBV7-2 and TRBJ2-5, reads GAGVSQSPSNKVTEKGKDVELRCDPISGHTALYWYRQSLGQGLEFLIYFQGNSAPDKSGLPSDRFSAERTGGSVSTLTIQRTQQEDSAVYLCASSLARTTSGQETQYFGPGTRLLVL.

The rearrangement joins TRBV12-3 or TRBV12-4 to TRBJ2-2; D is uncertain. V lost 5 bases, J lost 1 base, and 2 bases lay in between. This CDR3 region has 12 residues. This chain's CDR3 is CASSKNTGELFF. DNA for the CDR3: TGTGCCAGCAGTAAGAACACCGGGGAGCTGTTTTTT.

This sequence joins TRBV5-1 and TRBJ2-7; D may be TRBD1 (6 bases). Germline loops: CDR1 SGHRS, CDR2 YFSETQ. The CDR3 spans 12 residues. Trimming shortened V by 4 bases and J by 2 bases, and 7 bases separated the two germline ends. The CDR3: CASSEGAYEQYF. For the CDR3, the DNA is TGCGCCAGCAGCGAGGGGGCCTACGAGCAGTACTTC.

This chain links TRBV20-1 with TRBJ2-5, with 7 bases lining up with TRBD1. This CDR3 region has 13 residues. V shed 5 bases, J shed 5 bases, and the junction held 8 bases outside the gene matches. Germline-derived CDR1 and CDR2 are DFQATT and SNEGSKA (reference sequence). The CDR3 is CSARQGTRETQYF. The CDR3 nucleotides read TGCAGTGCTCGACAGGGCACCCGCGAGACCCAGTACTTC.

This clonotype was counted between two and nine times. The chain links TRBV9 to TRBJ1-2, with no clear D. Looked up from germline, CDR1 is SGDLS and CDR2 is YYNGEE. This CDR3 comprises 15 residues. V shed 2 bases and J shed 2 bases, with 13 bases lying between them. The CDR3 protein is CASSVADGSNYGYTF. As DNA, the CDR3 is TGTGCCAGCAGCGTTGCGGACGGCTCCAACTATGGCTACACCTTC.

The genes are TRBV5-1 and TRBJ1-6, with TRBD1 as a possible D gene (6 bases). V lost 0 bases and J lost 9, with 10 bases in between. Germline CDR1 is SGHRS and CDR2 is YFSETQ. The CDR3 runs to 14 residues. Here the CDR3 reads CASSLAGVGSPLHF. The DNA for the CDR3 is TGCGCCAGCAGCTTGGCAGGGGTGGGTTCACCCCTCCACTTT.